This is a list of T cell receptor beta chains from one sample in a study of blood T cell repertoires in COVID-19. Assay: immunoSEQ multiplex PCR; the TCRdb copy retains only in-frame clones and omits some. This repertoire shows 80,000 or so clones, roughly 77% found once; its top ten account for around 5.8%. Sequencing was done on a sample of peripheral blood. Receptor source: a man between 45 and 60 years old with active or convalescent COVID-19. The CDR3 runs from the conserved cysteine through the conserved F or W. Fields, in order: clone size, J gene, D gene, V gene, CDR3 DNA, CDR3 protein. D genes are given only for firm matches. Only some rows state a clone size, as once, few, many or a class for expanded clones.

clone size: -
J gene: TRBJ1-2
D gene: TRBD1
V gene: TRBV10-3
CDR3 DNA: TGTGCCATCACCCTACAGGGGAACTATGGCTACACCTTC
CDR3 protein: CAITLQGNYGYTF

clone size: -
J gene: TRBJ1-1
D gene: -
V gene: TRBV6-1
CDR3 DNA: TGTGCCAGCAGTGAAACTAACCGGGTGAGCACTGAAGCTTTCTTT
CDR3 protein: CASSETNRVSTEAFF

clone size: -
J gene: TRBJ2-7
D gene: TRBD1
V gene: TRBV4-3
CDR3 DNA: TGCGCCAGCAGCCAAGGCGTAGGGACAGGGGGCTCCTACGAGCAGTACTTC
CDR3 protein: CASSQGVGTGGSYEQYF

clone size: -
J gene: TRBJ1-4
D gene: TRBD1
V gene: TRBV6-5
CDR3 DNA: TGTGCCAGCACTCTCGTAGGGACAGGGGATGAAAAACTGTTTTTT
CDR3 protein: CASTLVGTGDEKLFF

clone size: -
J gene: TRBJ2-2
D gene: TRBD1
V gene: TRBV7-9
CDR3 DNA: TGTGCCAGCAGCACCGGGACAGGGGGGATTCTGGAGCTGTTTTTT
CDR3 protein: CASSTGTGGILELFF

clone size: -
J gene: TRBJ2-7
D gene: -
V gene: TRBV18
CDR3 DNA: TGTGCCAGCTCACCAGATCCATCGGGAAACCCGTACTTC
CDR3 protein: CASSPDPSGNPYF

clone size: -
J gene: TRBJ1-4
D gene: -
V gene: TRBV28
CDR3 DNA: TGTGCCAGCAGTTTATGGGGAGGGGCAACTAATGAAAAACTGTTTTTT
CDR3 protein: CASSLWGGATNEKLFF

clone size: few
J gene: TRBJ1-3
D gene: TRBD1
V gene: TRBV7-9
CDR3 DNA: TGTGCCAGCAGCTCCCGGGACAGGGGAAACACCATATATTTT
CDR3 protein: CASSSRDRGNTIYF

clone size: -
J gene: TRBJ2-7
D gene: TRBD1
V gene: TRBV19
CDR3 DNA: TGTGCCACTCAGGGGGCCTACGAGCAGTACTTC
CDR3 protein: CATQGAYEQYF

clone size: -
J gene: TRBJ2-7
D gene: TRBD1
V gene: TRBV2
CDR3 DNA: TGTGCCAGCAGTTATGACAGGGACTCCTACGAGCAGTACTTC
CDR3 protein: CASSYDRDSYEQYF

clone size: -
J gene: TRBJ1-5
D gene: -
V gene: TRBV10-3
CDR3 DNA: TGTGCCATCAGTGACAGGGCTGACAATCAGCCCCAGCATTTT
CDR3 protein: CAISDRADNQPQHF

clone size: -
J gene: TRBJ2-1
D gene: -
V gene: TRBV12-3/TRBV12-4
CDR3 DNA: TGTGCCAGCAGCTCCATTAGTTCAAGCATGTTCTTC
CDR3 protein: CASSSISSSMFF

clone size: -
J gene: TRBJ1-2
D gene: TRBD1
V gene: TRBV27
CDR3 DNA: TGTGCCAGCAGTCTATACGGGACAGCTGATGGCTACACCTTC
CDR3 protein: CASSLYGTADGYTF

clone size: -
J gene: TRBJ2-3
D gene: TRBD2
V gene: TRBV28
CDR3 DNA: TGTGCCAGCAGTTATCTGTTAAGGCTAGCGGGGGGGACTGGCAGCACAGATACGCAGTATTTT
CDR3 protein: CASSYLLRLAGGTGSTDTQYF

clone size: -
J gene: TRBJ2-2
D gene: -
V gene: TRBV4-1
CDR3 DNA: TGCGCCAGCAGCCAAGAGCGGAGGGGGCGCGCCGGGGAGCTGTTTTTT
CDR3 protein: CASSQERRGRAGELFF

clone size: -
J gene: TRBJ1-2
D gene: -
V gene: TRBV7-2
CDR3 DNA: TGTGCCAGCAGCTTAGTTGGGGCAGGGACTAACTATGGCTACACCTTC
CDR3 protein: CASSLVGAGTNYGYTF

clone size: -
J gene: TRBJ1-4
D gene: -
V gene: TRBV27
CDR3 DNA: TGTGCCAGCAGTTCTTCCTACAGGGAGGGGGGTGAAAAACTGTTTTTT
CDR3 protein: CASSSSYREGGEKLFF

clone size: -
J gene: TRBJ2-1
D gene: TRBD2
V gene: TRBV7-2
CDR3 DNA: TGTGCCAGCAGACCTAGCGGGGGGTCCCACAATGAGCAGTTCTTC
CDR3 protein: CASRPSGGSHNEQFF

clone size: -
J gene: TRBJ2-5
D gene: -
V gene: TRBV5-5
CDR3 DNA: TGTGCCAGCAGCTTGGGGCGGCGGGTCGAGGAGACCCAGTACTTC
CDR3 protein: CASSLGRRVEETQYF

clone size: -
J gene: TRBJ1-4
D gene: -
V gene: TRBV18
CDR3 DNA: TGTGCCAGCTCACCACCGGCCAGTGATGAAAAACTGTTTTTT
CDR3 protein: CASSPPASDEKLFF

clone size: -
J gene: TRBJ1-2
D gene: -
V gene: TRBV11-2
CDR3 DNA: TGTGCCAGCAGCCCATCCGGGACATCGGCCGGCTACACCTTC
CDR3 protein: CASSPSGTSAGYTF

clone size: -
J gene: TRBJ2-1
D gene: TRBD2
V gene: TRBV9
CDR3 DNA: TGTGCCAGCAGCGTATGGACTAGCGGGGCAAATGAGCAGTTCTTC
CDR3 protein: CASSVWTSGANEQFF

clone size: -
J gene: TRBJ2-7
D gene: -
V gene: TRBV6-2/TRBV6-3
CDR3 DNA: TGTGCCAGCAGTTACGGGGCAGACGAGCAGTACTTC
CDR3 protein: CASSYGADEQYF

clone size: -
J gene: TRBJ2-7
D gene: -
V gene: TRBV5-1
CDR3 DNA: TGCGCCAGCAGCGCTACGAGGAACGAGCAGTACTTC
CDR3 protein: CASSATRNEQYF

clone size: few
J gene: TRBJ2-7
D gene: -
V gene: TRBV7-9
CDR3 DNA: TGTGCCAGCAGCTCCGGGGCGGGGTATACCCATTACGAGCAGTACTTC
CDR3 protein: CASSSGAGYTHYEQYF

clone size: -
J gene: TRBJ2-5
D gene: TRBD2
V gene: TRBV10-2
CDR3 DNA: TGCGCCAGCACCCGGACTAGCGACCAAGAGACCCAGTACTTC
CDR3 protein: CASTRTSDQETQYF

clone size: -
J gene: TRBJ2-7
D gene: TRBD2
V gene: TRBV6-6
CDR3 DNA: TGTGCCAGCAGTTACCCCCAGCGGGGGTCATACGAGCAGTACTTC
CDR3 protein: CASSYPQRGSYEQYF

clone size: -
J gene: TRBJ1-2
D gene: -
V gene: TRBV5-1
CDR3 DNA: TGCGCCAGCAGCTTGTTTGGGGCGGGGGGCTACACCTTC
CDR3 protein: CASSLFGAGGYTF

clone size: -
J gene: TRBJ1-4
D gene: -
V gene: TRBV11-2
CDR3 DNA: TGTGCCAGCAGCTTAGATGGGGCAGTACCTAATGAAAAACTGTTTTTT
CDR3 protein: CASSLDGAVPNEKLFF

clone size: few
J gene: TRBJ2-7
D gene: -
V gene: TRBV30
CDR3 DNA: TGTGCCTGGGGACGCTCTAGCTCCTACGAGCAGTACTTC
CDR3 protein: CAWGRSSSYEQYF

clone size: few
J gene: TRBJ1-1
D gene: TRBD1
V gene: TRBV2
CDR3 DNA: TGTGCCAGCAGACTGACAGGGGTGGCTTTCTTT
CDR3 protein: CASRLTGVAFF

clone size: -
J gene: TRBJ2-3
D gene: TRBD1
V gene: TRBV24-1
CDR3 DNA: TGTGCCACCAGTAGTTTAAGGGACAGGGGGTCCCCCACAGATACGCAGTATTTT
CDR3 protein: CATSSLRDRGSPTDTQYF

clone size: -
J gene: TRBJ1-2
D gene: -
V gene: TRBV7-2
CDR3 DNA: TGTGCCAGCAGCTTAGTTGCACAGGGAAACTATGGCTACACCTTC
CDR3 protein: CASSLVAQGNYGYTF

clone size: -
J gene: TRBJ1-1
D gene: -
V gene: TRBV29-1
CDR3 DNA: TGCAGCGTTGTATCCACTGAAGCTTTCTTT
CDR3 protein: CSVVSTEAFF

clone size: -
J gene: TRBJ2-5
D gene: TRBD2
V gene: TRBV7-2
CDR3 DNA: TGTGCCAGCAGCCGCGGGAGCGGAGAGACCCAGTACTTC
CDR3 protein: CASSRGSGETQYF

clone size: -
J gene: TRBJ2-2
D gene: TRBD2
V gene: TRBV5-1
CDR3 DNA: TGCGCCAGCAGCTTTGCGGGGGGGAACACCGGGGAGCTGTTTTTT
CDR3 protein: CASSFAGGNTGELFF

clone size: -
J gene: TRBJ2-7
D gene: TRBD1
V gene: TRBV11-3
CDR3 DNA: TGTGCCAGCAGCTCAGGACAGGTTCCTTTTTACGAGCAGTACTTC
CDR3 protein: CASSSGQVPFYEQYF

clone size: -
J gene: TRBJ1-3
D gene: -
V gene: TRBV6-5
CDR3 DNA: TGTGCCAGCAGTTACGATCCACTCAAGGGAAACACCATATATTTT
CDR3 protein: CASSYDPLKGNTIYF

clone size: -
J gene: TRBJ2-7
D gene: -
V gene: TRBV12-2
CDR3 DNA: TGTGCAAGTCGCCGGACAGGACTCCCCTACGAGCAGTACTTC
CDR3 protein: CASRRTGLPYEQYF

clone size: -
J gene: TRBJ2-7
D gene: TRBD2
V gene: TRBV6-5
CDR3 DNA: TGTGCCAGCAGTTACTCGCGGGGGGGCCACGAGCAGTACTTC
CDR3 protein: CASSYSRGGHEQYF

clone size: -
J gene: TRBJ2-1
D gene: -
V gene: TRBV29-1
CDR3 DNA: TGCAGCGTCGACAGTTACAATGAGCAGTTCTTC
CDR3 protein: CSVDSYNEQFF

clone size: once
J gene: TRBJ1-4
D gene: -
V gene: TRBV30
CDR3 DNA: TGTGCCTGGAAAGGAGCAGGGGATTACGTTGAAAAACTGTTTTTT
CDR3 protein: CAWKGAGDYVEKLFF

clone size: -
J gene: TRBJ2-7
D gene: TRBD1
V gene: TRBV7-6
CDR3 DNA: TGTGCCAGCAGCCGGGACAGGTACGGGGAGCAGTACTTC
CDR3 protein: CASSRDRYGEQYF

clone size: -
J gene: TRBJ1-2
D gene: -
V gene: TRBV19
CDR3 DNA: TGTGCCAGTAGCCCTTTGTCTGGAGGGACGTACTATGGCTACACCTTC
CDR3 protein: CASSPLSGGTYYGYTF

clone size: -
J gene: TRBJ1-4
D gene: TRBD1
V gene: TRBV5-1
CDR3 DNA: TGCGCCAGCCGACAGGGTATCACTAATGAAAAACTGTTTTTT
CDR3 protein: CASRQGITNEKLFF